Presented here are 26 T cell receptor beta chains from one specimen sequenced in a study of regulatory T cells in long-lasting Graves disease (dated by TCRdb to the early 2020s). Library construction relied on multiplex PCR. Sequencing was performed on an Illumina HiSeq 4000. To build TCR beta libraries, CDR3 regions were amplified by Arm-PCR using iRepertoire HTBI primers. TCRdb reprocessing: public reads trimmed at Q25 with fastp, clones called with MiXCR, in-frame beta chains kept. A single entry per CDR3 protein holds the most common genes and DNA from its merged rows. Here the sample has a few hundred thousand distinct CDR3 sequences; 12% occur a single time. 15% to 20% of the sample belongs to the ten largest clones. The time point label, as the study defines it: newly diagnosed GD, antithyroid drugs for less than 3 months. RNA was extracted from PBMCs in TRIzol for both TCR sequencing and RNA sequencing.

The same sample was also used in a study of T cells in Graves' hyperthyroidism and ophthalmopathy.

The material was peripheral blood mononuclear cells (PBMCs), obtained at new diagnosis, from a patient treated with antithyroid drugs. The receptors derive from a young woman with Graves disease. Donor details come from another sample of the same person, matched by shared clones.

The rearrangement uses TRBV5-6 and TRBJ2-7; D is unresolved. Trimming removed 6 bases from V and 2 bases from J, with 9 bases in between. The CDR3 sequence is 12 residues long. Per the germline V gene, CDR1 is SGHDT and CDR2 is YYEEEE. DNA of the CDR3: TGTGCCAGCAACGTTGGAGCCTACGAGCAGTACTTC. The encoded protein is CASNVGAYEQYF. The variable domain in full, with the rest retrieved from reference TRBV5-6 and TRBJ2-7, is DAGVTQSPTHLIKTRGQQVTLRCSPKSGHDTVSWYQQALGQGPQFIFQYYEEEERQRGNFPDRFSGHQFPNYSSELNVNALLLGDSALYLCASNVGAYEQYFGPGTRLTVT.

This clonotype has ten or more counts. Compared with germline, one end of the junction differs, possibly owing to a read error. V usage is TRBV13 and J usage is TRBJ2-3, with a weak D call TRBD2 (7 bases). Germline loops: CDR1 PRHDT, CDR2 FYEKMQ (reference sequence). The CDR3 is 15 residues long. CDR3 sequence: CASSPSGGPTDTQYF. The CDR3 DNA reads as TGCGCCAGCAGCCCCTCCGGGGGGCCCACAGATACGCAGTATTTT.

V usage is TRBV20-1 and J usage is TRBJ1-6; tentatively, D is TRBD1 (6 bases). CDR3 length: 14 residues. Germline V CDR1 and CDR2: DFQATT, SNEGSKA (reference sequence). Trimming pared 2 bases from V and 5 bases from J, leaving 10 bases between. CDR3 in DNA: TGCAGTGCTAGATTGGGGACAAATAATTCACCCCTCCACTTT. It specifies CSARLGTNNSPLHF.

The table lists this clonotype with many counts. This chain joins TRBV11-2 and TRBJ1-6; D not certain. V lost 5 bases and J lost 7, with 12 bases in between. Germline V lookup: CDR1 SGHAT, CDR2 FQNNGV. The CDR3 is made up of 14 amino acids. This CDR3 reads CASSQPQPNSPLHF. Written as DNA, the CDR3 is TGTGCCAGCAGCCAACCTCAACCGAATTCACCCCTCCACTTT. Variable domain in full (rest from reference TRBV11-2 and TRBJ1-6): EAGVAQSPRYKIIEKRQSVAFWCNPISGHATLYWYQQILGQGPKLLIQFQNNGVVDDSQLPKDRFSAERLKGVDSTLKIQPAKLEDSAVYLCASSQPQPNSPLHFGNGTRLTVT.

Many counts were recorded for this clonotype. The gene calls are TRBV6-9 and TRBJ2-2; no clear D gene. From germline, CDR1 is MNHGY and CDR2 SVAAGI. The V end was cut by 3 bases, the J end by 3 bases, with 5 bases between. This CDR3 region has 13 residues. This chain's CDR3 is CASSYDHTGELFF. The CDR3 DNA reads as TGTGCCAGCAGTTACGATCACACCGGGGAGCTGTTTTTT.

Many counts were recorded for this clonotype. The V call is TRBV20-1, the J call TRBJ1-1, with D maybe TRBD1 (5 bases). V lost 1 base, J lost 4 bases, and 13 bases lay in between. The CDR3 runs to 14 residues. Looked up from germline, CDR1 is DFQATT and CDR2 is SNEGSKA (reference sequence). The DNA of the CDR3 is TGCAGTGCTAGAGGTTCAGGGAGGAGCACTGAAGCTTTCTTT. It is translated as CSARGSGRSTEAFF.

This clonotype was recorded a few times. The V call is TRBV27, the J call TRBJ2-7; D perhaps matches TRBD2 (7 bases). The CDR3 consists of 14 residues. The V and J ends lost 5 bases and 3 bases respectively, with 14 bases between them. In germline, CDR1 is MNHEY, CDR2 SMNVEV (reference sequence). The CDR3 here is CASSGEGESYEQYF. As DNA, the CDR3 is TGTGCCAGCAGTGGGGAGGGGGAAAGCTACGAGCAGTACTTC.

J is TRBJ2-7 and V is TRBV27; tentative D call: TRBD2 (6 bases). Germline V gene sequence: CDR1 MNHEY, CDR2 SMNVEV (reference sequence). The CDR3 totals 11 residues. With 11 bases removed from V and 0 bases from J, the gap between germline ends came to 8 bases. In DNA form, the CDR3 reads TGTGCCTGCGGGGTCTCCTACGAGCAGTACTTC. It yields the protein CACGVSYEQYF.

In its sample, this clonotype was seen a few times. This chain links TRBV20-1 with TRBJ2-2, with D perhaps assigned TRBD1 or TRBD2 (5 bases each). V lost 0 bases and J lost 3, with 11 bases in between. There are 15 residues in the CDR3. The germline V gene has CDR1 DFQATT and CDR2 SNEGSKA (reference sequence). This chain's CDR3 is CSARDPGRYTGELFF. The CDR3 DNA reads TGCAGTGCTAGAGATCCGGGACGGTACACCGGGGAGCTGTTTTTT.

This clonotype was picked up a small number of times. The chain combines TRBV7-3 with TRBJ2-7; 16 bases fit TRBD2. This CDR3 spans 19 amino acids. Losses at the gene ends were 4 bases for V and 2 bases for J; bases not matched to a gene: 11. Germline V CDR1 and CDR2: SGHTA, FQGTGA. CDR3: CASSSPHGTSGRAPYEQYF. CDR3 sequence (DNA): TGTGCCAGCAGCTCCCCGCACGGGACTAGCGGGAGGGCCCCCTACGAGCAGTACTTC.

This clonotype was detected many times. The CDR3 reads CSASRGQKAFF. The CDR3 DNA is TGCAGTGCTAGTAGGGGACAGAAAGCTTTCTTT. The chain combines TRBV20-1 with TRBJ1-1, with 7 bases that match TRBD1. The CDR3 runs to 11 residues. The V gene end was trimmed by 3 bases and the J gene end by 9 bases; junction bases not matched to a gene: 4. Germline V gives CDR1 DFQATT, CDR2 SNEGSKA (reference sequence).

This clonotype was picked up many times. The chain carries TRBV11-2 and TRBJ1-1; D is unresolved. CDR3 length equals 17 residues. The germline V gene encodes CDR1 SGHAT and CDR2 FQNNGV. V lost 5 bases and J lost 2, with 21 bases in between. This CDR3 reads CASSIGRREGHNTEAFF. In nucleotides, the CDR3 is TGTGCCAGCAGCATTGGACGGCGGGAGGGCCATAACACTGAAGCTTTCTTT.

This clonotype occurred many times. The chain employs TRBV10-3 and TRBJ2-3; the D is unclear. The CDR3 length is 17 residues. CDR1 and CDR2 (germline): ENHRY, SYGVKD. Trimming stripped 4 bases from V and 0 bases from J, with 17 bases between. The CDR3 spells CAISGASHPSSTDTQYF. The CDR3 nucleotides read TGTGCCATCAGTGGCGCCAGTCACCCATCTAGCACAGATACGCAGTATTTT.

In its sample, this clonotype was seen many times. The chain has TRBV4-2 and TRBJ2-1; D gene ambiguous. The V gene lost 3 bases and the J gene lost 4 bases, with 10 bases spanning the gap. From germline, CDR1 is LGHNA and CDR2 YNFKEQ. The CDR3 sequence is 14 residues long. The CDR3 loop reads CASSHDRSYNEQFF. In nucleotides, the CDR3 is TGTGCCAGCAGCCACGACCGGTCGTACAATGAGCAGTTCTTC.

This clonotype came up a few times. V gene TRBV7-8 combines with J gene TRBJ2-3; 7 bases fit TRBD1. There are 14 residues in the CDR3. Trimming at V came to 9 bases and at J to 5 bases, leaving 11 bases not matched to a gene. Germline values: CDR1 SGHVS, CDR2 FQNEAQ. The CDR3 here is CASSVIPGGDTQYF. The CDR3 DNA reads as TGTGCCAGTTCGGTGATCCCAGGGGGAGATACGCAGTATTTT.

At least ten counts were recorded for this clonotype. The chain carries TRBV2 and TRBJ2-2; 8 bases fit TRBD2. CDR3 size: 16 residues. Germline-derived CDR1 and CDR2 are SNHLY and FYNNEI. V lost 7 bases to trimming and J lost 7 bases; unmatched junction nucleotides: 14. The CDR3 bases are TGTGCCAGCACCCTACCTGGGACTAGAACGAACGGGGAGCTGTTTTTT. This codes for CASTLPGTRTNGELFF. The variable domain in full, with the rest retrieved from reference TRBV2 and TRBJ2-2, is EPEVTQTPSHQVTQMGQEVILRCVPISNHLYFYWYRQILGQKVEFLVSFYNNEISEKSEIFDDQFSVERPDGSNFTLKIRSTKLEDSAMYFCASTLPGTRTNGELFFGEGSRLTVL.

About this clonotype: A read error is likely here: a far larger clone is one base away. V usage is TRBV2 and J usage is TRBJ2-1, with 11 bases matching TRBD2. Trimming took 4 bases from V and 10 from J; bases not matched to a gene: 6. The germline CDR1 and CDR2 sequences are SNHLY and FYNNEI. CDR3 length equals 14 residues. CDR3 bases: TGTGCCAGCAGTGCCGGGACTAGCGGCTACGAGCAGTTCTTC. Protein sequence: CASSAGTSGYEQFF.

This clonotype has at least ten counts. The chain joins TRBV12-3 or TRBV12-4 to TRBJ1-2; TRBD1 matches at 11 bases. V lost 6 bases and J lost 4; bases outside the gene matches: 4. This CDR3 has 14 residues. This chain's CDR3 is CASSRDRGAYGYTF. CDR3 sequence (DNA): TGTGCCAGCAGCCGGGACAGGGGGGCCTATGGCTACACCTTC.

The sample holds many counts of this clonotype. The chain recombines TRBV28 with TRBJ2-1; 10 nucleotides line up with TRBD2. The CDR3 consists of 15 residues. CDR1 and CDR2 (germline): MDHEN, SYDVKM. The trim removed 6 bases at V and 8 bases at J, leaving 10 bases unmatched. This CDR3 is CASSPEGLARDEQFF. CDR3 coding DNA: TGTGCCAGCAGCCCTGAGGGACTAGCGAGGGATGAGCAGTTCTTC.

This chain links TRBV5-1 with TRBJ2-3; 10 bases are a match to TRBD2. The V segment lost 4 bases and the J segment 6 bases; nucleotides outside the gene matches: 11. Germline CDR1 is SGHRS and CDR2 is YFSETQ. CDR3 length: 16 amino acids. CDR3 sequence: CASSPDLAGGVDTQYF. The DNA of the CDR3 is TGCGCCAGCAGCCCGGACTTAGCGGGAGGTGTGGATACGCAGTATTTT.

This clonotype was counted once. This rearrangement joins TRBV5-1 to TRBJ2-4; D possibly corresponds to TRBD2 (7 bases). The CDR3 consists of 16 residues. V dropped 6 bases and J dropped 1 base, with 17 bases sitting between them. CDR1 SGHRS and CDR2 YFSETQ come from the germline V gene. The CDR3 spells CASTYDGGPAKNIQYF. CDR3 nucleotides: TGCGCCAGCACCTACGACGGGGGGCCGGCCAAAAACATTCAGTACTTC.

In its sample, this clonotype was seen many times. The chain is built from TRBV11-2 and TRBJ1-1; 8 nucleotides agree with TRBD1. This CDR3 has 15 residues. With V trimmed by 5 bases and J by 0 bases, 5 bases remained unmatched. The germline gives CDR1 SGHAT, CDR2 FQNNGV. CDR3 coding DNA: TGTGCCAGCAGCCACAGGACAGGGATGAACACTGAAGCTTTCTTT. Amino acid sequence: CASSHRTGMNTEAFF.

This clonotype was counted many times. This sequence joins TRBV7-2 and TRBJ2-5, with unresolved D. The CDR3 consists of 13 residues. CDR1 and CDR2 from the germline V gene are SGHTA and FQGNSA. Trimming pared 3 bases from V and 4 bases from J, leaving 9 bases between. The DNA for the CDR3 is TGTGCCAGCAGCTTTTCTCGGTTAGAGACCCAGTACTTC. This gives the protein CASSFSRLETQYF. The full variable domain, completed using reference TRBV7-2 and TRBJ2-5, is GAGVSQSPSNKVTEKGKDVELRCDPISGHTALYWYRQSLGQGLEFLIYFQGNSAPDKSGLPSDRFSAERTGGSVSTLTIQRTQQEDSAVYLCASSFSRLETQYFGPGTRLLVL.

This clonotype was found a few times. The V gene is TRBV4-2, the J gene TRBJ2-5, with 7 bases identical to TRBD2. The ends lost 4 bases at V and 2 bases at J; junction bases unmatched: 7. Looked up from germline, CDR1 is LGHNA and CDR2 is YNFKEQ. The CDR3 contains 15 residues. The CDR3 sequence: CASSLETSKQETQYF. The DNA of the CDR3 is TGTGCCAGCAGCCTCGAGACTAGCAAGCAAGAGACCCAGTACTTC.

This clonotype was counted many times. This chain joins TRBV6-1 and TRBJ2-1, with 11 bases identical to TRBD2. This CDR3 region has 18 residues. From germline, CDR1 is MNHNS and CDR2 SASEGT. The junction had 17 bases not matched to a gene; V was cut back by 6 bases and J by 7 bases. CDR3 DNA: TGTGCCAGCAGCTCGGATTCCTCACTAGCGGGGGCCGGGAATGAGCAGTTCTTC. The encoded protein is CASSSDSSLAGAGNEQFF.

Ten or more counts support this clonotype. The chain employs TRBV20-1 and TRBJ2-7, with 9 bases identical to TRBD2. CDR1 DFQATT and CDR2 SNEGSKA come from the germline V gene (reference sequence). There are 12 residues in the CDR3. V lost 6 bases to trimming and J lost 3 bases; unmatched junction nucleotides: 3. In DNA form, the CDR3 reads TGCAGTGCCGGTAGCGGGAGCTACGAGCAGTACTTC. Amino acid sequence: CSAGSGSYEQYF.